This T cell receptor beta chain was recovered during a study of Graves' ophthalmopathy and Graves' hyperthyroidism. Overall study results and limits: The model achieved roughly 69% sensitivity and approximately 74% specificity for ophthalmopathy progression.

Trimming removed 2 bases from V and 10 bases from J, with 15 bases in between. This CDR3 contains 15 residues. Germline V CDR1 and CDR2: SGHVS, FNYEAQ. The study amplified TCR beta CDR3 regions using RNA transcripts. HTBI primers were employed in first-round RT-PCR, then a second-round multiplex PCR followed. TCRdb processed the multiplex PCR reads anew with MiXCR; each CDR3 protein has one entry. In the table there are 400,000 or so distinct CDR3 sequences, about 15% of which are singletons. In this sample, this clonotype turned up many times. Its antigen remains unknown. The rearrangement links TRBV7-6 to TRBJ1-6; D might be TRBD1 (6 bases). This TCR derives from an adult woman with stable Graves' hyperthyroidism. Sequencing was carried out using peripheral blood. CDR3 loop: CASSLRGAQGSPLHF. In DNA form, the CDR3 reads TGTGCCAGCAGCTTACGGGGGGCTCAAGGGTCACCCCTCCACTTT.